This entry describes one T cell receptor (beta chain). The CDR3 totals 15 residues. Germline CDR1 and CDR2: MNHEY and SVGAGI. Between the trimmed V and J ends, which lost 7 bases and 3 bases, there was a span of 18 bases. The table came from immunoSEQ multiplex PCR; TCRdb's copy has only in-frame clones and leaves some out. Among some 38,000 clones listed, 90% were seen once. This sample is part of a study of blood T cell repertoires in COVID-19. This TCR came from a man between 60 and 75 years old with active or convalescent COVID-19. The chain uses TRBV6-5 and TRBJ1-2, with D possibly being TRBD1 (5 bases). Material for sequencing was peripheral blood. The CDR3 sequence: CASTPHGATYYGYTF. The CDR3 DNA follows: TGTGCCAGCACCCCACATGGGGCTACCTACTATGGCTACACCTTC.